The TCR beta chain under discussion was sequenced for a study of T-cell reconstitution after alpha-beta-depleted transplantation in children. Preparation of the TCRbeta library was carried out with unique molecular identifiers. TCRdb passed the PCR reads through MiXCR, listing each CDR3 protein once. The table includes around 380,000 distinct CDR3 sequences, around 9.9% detected once. This CDR3 has 17 residues. The germline V gene has CDR1 MGHRA and CDR2 YSYEKL. J lost 4 bases, V lost 0 bases, and 8 bases had no gene match. This sample comprised PBMCs from the stem cell graft donor, obtained from the stem cell graft. This receptor was identified in a human donor who donated a stem cell graft to a child with acute myeloid leukemia. The V and J genes are TRBV4-1 and TRBJ1-3; 8 nucleotides line up with TRBD1. The CDR3: CASSQDIPQGAGNTIYF. The CDR3 DNA reads as TGCGCCAGCAGCCAAGATATACCGCAGGGGGCAGGAAACACCATATATTTT.